Shown below are 32 T cell receptor beta chains from a single sample sequenced in a study of T-cell memory formation after mild COVID-19. A single record per CDR3 protein comes from TCRdb applying MiXCR to the 5' RACE reads. The data contain hundreds of thousands of distinct CDR3 sequences, roughly 15% of them singletons. The sequencing sample was made of PBMCs or a T cell subset sorted from them (not recorded which). The receptors were gathered from a young man who had mild COVID-19 (a few samples of this study predate the infection). Cell type and time point are not known.

This clonotype showed up just a few times. This chain links TRBV7-3 with TRBJ2-1, with 10 bases identical to TRBD2. CDR3 length equals 15 residues. The trim removed 8 bases at V and 7 bases at J, leaving 11 bases unmatched. Germline V gene sequence: CDR1 SGHTA, CDR2 FQGTGA. For the CDR3, the DNA is TGTGCCAGCGGTACGTGGGCTAGCGGGGGTAATGAGCAGTTCTTC. Translating it yields CASGTWASGGNEQFF.

This clonotype was observed a handful of times. The rearrangement links TRBV4-2 to TRBJ2-7; 9 nucleotides align to TRBD1. The CDR3 has 16 amino acids. After removal of 1 base from V and 2 bases from J, the junction contained 6 bases not matched to a gene. CDR1 LGHNA and CDR2 YNFKEQ come from the germline V gene. CDR3: CASSQGTGTGTYEQYF. CDR3 DNA: TGTGCCAGCAGCCAAGGGACCGGGACAGGGACCTACGAGCAGTACTTC.

The rearrangement joins TRBV7-6 to TRBJ1-1; D gene ambiguous. The V end was cut by 3 bases, the J end by 5 bases, with 13 bases between. CDR1 is SGHVS, CDR2 FNYEAQ, per germline. The CDR3 totals 14 residues. CDR3: CASSLVSRTTEAFF. Here the CDR3 DNA reads TGTGCCAGCAGCTTGGTGTCCAGGACTACTGAAGCTTTCTTT.

The chain recombines TRBV4-1 with TRBJ2-1; the match to TRBD2 covers 13 bases. V lost 4 bases, J lost 5 bases, and 8 bases stayed unmatched. Germline CDR1 is MGHRA and CDR2 is YSYEKL. The CDR3 totals 17 residues. The CDR3 region has the DNA TGCGCCAGCAGCCTCCCCCGACTAGCGGGGGGTCACAATGAGCAGTTCTTC. Protein product: CASSLPRLAGGHNEQFF.

This chain connects TRBV12-3 or TRBV12-4 to TRBJ2-7; D gene uncertain. The CDR3 totals 12 residues. Trimming cost V 3 bases and J 3 bases, with 6 bases left between them. The CDR3 loop reads CASSFAGYEQYF. The CDR3 nucleotides are TGTGCCAGCAGTTTTGCAGGCTACGAGCAGTACTTC.

The V and J genes are TRBV6-5 and TRBJ2-1; 7 positions agree with TRBD2. This CDR3 is built from 14 residues. Looked up from germline, CDR1 is MNHEY and CDR2 is SVGAGI. V was clipped by 5 bases and J by 4 bases; unmatched bases: 5. The CDR3 here is CASSITSAYNEQFF. CDR3 nucleotides: TGTGCCAGCAGTATAACTAGCGCGTACAATGAGCAGTTCTTC.

The rearrangement joins TRBV20-1 to TRBJ2-5; D may be TRBD2 (5 bases). This CDR3 has 12 amino acids. Germline V lookup: CDR1 DFQATT, CDR2 SNEGSKA (reference sequence). V was trimmed by 4 bases and J by 5 bases, leaving 11 bases between them. DNA of the CDR3: TGCAGTGCTATAGGGCCGGGGGAGACCCAGTACTTC. This encodes CSAIGPGETQYF.

In regard to this clonotype: Its ends do not fully match the called genes, so a read error is possible. The rearrangement joins TRBV3-1 to TRBJ1-4, with a tentative D call TRBD1 (5 bases). CDR3 length equals 15 residues. Germline-derived CDR1 and CDR2 are LGHDT and YNNKEL (reference sequence). CDR3 sequence reads: CASSDTGTTTEKLFF. In nucleotides, the CDR3 is TGTGCCAGCAGTGATACCGGGACCACTACTGAAAAACTGTTTTTT.

This clonotype was seen repeatedly, ten times or more. CDR3 residues: CASARDSSYNEQFF. CDR3 bases: TGCGCCAGCGCTCGAGACAGCTCCTACAATGAGCAGTTCTTC. The V and J genes are TRBV5-1 and TRBJ2-1; a possible D gene is TRBD1 (5 bases). This CDR3 is built from 14 residues. Trimming removed 7 bases from V and 0 bases from J, with 11 bases in between. Germline V CDR1 and CDR2: SGHRS, YFSETQ.

This clonotype was recorded many times. The rearrangement joins TRBV7-3 to TRBJ2-2, with unresolved D. The CDR3 sequence is 13 residues long. CDR1 is SGHTA and CDR2 is FQGTGA in the germline V gene. V lost 0 bases, J lost 4 bases, and 3 bases lay in between. CDR3 in DNA: TGTGCCAGCAGCTTAACGGGCACCGGGGAGCTGTTTTTT. This gives the protein CASSLTGTGELFF. Full variable domain (missing parts from reference TRBV7-3 and TRBJ2-2): GAGVSQTPSNKVTEKGKYVELRCDPISGHTALYWYRQSLGQGPEFLIYFQGTGAADDSGLPNDRFFAVRPEGSVSTLKIQRTERGDSAVYLCASSLTGTGELFFGEGSRLTVL.

This clonotype has more than one count but fewer than ten. V usage is TRBV28 and J usage is TRBJ2-1; the D gene is possibly TRBD1 (5 bases). This CDR3 has 13 amino acids. The germline V gene encodes CDR1 MDHEN and CDR2 SYDVKM. Trimming shortened V by 2 bases and J by 6 bases, and 8 bases separated the two germline ends. CDR3 sequence (DNA): TGTGCCAGCAGTTTACCAGGGTTCAATGAGCAGTTCTTC. Translating gives CASSLPGFNEQFF.

This clonotype was observed a few times. This chain links TRBV28 with TRBJ1-4; D unclear. The CDR3 has 14 residues. Trimming removed 1 base from V and 5 bases from J, with 8 bases in between. Per the germline V gene, CDR1 is MDHEN and CDR2 is SYDVKM. The CDR3 DNA reads as TGTGCCAGCAGTTTATTGAGTTTAAATGAAAAACTGTTTTTT. It codes for CASSLLSLNEKLFF. The full variable domain, rest sourced from reference TRBV28 and TRBJ1-4, is DVKVTQSSRYLVKRTGEKVFLECVQDMDHENMFWYRQDPGLGLRLIYFSYDVKMKEKGDIPEGYSVSREKKERFSLILESASTNQTSMYLCASSLLSLNEKLFFGSGTQLSVL.

This clonotype was found a few times. The chain carries TRBV15 and TRBJ2-5; D might be TRBD1 (7 bases). V shed 3 bases and J shed 1 base, with 9 bases lying between them. This CDR3 contains 14 residues. The germline gives CDR1 LNHNV, CDR2 YYDKDF (reference sequence). The CDR3 DNA is TGTGCCACCAGCAGGCGGGACAGCCAAGAGACCCAGTACTTC. It translates to CATSRRDSQETQYF.

In this sample, this clonotype turned up a few times. The rearrangement links TRBV7-9 to TRBJ1-3, with unresolved D. V was pared by 1 base and J by 0 bases, with 7 bases between. Germline loops: CDR1 SEHNR, CDR2 FQNEAQ (reference sequence). This CDR3 is built from 15 residues. The CDR3 is CASSLVAGSGNTIYF. CDR3 nucleotides: TGTGCCAGCAGCTTAGTGGCAGGCTCTGGAAACACCATATATTTT.

The chain recombines TRBV5-4 with TRBJ2-5; 7 bases are shared with TRBD1. The CDR3 totals 15 residues. The germline CDR1 and CDR2 sequences are SGHNT and YYREEE (reference sequence). Trimming took 3 bases from V and 0 from J; bases not matched to a gene: 5. CDR3 DNA: TGTGCCAGCAGCTACGGACAGGCGAACCAAGAGACCCAGTACTTC. Translated: CASSYGQANQETQYF.

The gene calls are TRBV7-7 and TRBJ2-2; 7 bases line up with TRBD2. The CDR3 has 16 residues. V trimming: 5 bases; J trimming: 3 bases; junction bases outside the gene matches: 9. CDR1 and CDR2 (germline): SSHAT, FNYEAQ (reference sequence). The CDR3 is CASSPLGGRDTGELFF. The CDR3 nucleotides read TGTGCCAGCAGCCCCCTAGGAGGGAGGGACACCGGGGAGCTGTTTTTT. The full variable domain, rest sourced from reference TRBV7-7 and TRBJ2-2, is GAGVSQSPRYKVTKRGQDVTLRCDPISSHATLYWYQQALGQGPEFLTYFNYEAQPDKSGLPSDRFSAERPEGSISTLTIQRTEQRDSAMYRCASSPLGGRDTGELFFGEGSRLTVL.

The chain recombines TRBV5-6 with TRBJ1-1, with 7 bases matching TRBD1. Trimming took 1 base from V and 4 from J; bases not matched to a gene: 7. This CDR3 region has 15 residues. Germline lookup yields CDR1 SGHDT and CDR2 YYEEEE. The CDR3 region has the DNA TGTGCCAGCAGCTTGCAAGGGGGCGCGGGCACTGAAGCTTTCTTT. It yields the protein CASSLQGGAGTEAFF.

This clonotype was found a few times. This sequence joins TRBV20-1 and TRBJ2-1; D is unresolved. Germline CDR1 and CDR2: DFQATT and SNEGSKA (reference sequence). CDR3 length: 15 amino acids. V lost 0 bases to trimming and J lost 0 bases, with 9 bases between them. CDR3 loop: CSARDIRSSYNEQFF. The CDR3 DNA reads TGCAGTGCTAGAGACATCCGCAGCTCCTACAATGAGCAGTTCTTC.

This clonotype came up many times. The chain recombines TRBV12-1 with TRBJ1-1. TRBV12-1 is designated a pseudogene. The CDR3 is 11 amino acids. The CDR3 DNA reads as TGTGCCAGCAGCTTTGCCACTGAAGCTTTCTTT. Translated, it gives CASSFATEAFF.

The rearrangement links TRBV27 to TRBJ2-7; D is undetermined. Germline lookup yields CDR1 MNHEY and CDR2 SMNVEV (reference sequence). The V end lost 2 bases, the J end lost 2 bases, and 7 bases lay between the germline ends. This CDR3 spans 13 amino acids. The CDR3 loop reads CASSLARPYEQYF. The CDR3 DNA sequence: TGTGCCAGCAGTTTAGCCCGTCCCTACGAGCAGTACTTC.

The chain links TRBV20-1 to TRBJ2-5, with D maybe TRBD2 (6 bases). V was pared by 3 bases and J by 2 bases, with 13 bases between. The CDR3 is 14 amino acids. The germline gives CDR1 DFQATT, CDR2 SNEGSKA (reference sequence). This chain's CDR3 is CSARERRAQETQYF. In DNA form, the CDR3 reads TGCAGTGCTAGGGAGAGGAGGGCACAAGAGACCCAGTACTTC.

This clonotype occurred a few times. This chain joins TRBV12-3 or TRBV12-4 and TRBJ2-7, with 8 bases that match TRBD1. CDR3 size: 16 residues. V trimming: 5 bases; J trimming: 6 bases; junction bases outside the gene matches: 15. As DNA, the CDR3 is TGTGCCAGCAGTCAGCCGCGAGGGCAGGGGACAGGCGAGCAGTACTTC. It yields the protein CASSQPRGQGTGEQYF.

This clonotype has at least ten counts. The chain couples TRBV6-2 or TRBV6-3 to TRBJ1-6; D is undetermined. CDR1 and CDR2 (germline): MNHEY, SVGEGT. CDR3 size: 19 residues. V lost 0 bases and J lost 0, with 15 bases in between. The CDR3, as DNA: TGTGCCAGCAGTTACTCTGGGAGGCGGACTAGCTCCTATAATTCACCCCTCCACTTT. This sequence encodes CASSYSGRRTSSYNSPLHF.

There are a few counts of this clonotype. The rearrangement links TRBV10-3 to TRBJ2-2, with D perhaps being TRBD1 or TRBD2 (5 bases each). CDR1 ENHRY and CDR2 SYGVKD come from the germline V gene. The CDR3 has 15 residues. V was cut by 7 bases and J by 0 bases, with 12 bases left in between. The CDR3 region is CAIKRGDTNTGELFF. The CDR3, as DNA: TGTGCCATCAAGAGGGGCGATACGAACACCGGGGAGCTGTTTTTT.

This rearrangement joins TRBV5-1 to TRBJ2-2, with D maybe TRBD1 (6 bases). The germline CDR1 and CDR2 sequences are SGHRS and YFSETQ. The germline V and J ends were trimmed by 4 bases and 4 bases, with 11 bases remaining between them. There are 14 residues in the CDR3. CDR3 in amino acids: CASSPGQSTGELFF. The CDR3 DNA is TGCGCCAGCAGCCCCGGACAGTCCACCGGGGAGCTGTTTTTT.

The gene calls are TRBV29-1 and TRBJ2-4, with D possibly being TRBD1 (5 bases). CDR1 is SQVTM, CDR2 ANQGSEA, per germline. V was pared by 0 bases and J by 3 bases, with 15 bases between. The CDR3 runs to 16 residues. The CDR3 region has the DNA TGCAGCGTTGAAGACGACCCAGGGATCGGCAAAAACATTCAGTACTTC. Amino acids: CSVEDDPGIGKNIQYF.

This clonotype was seen only once. V and J are TRBV19 and TRBJ2-2, with 11 bases identical to TRBD1. With 5 bases clipped from V and 6 bases from J, the junction kept 8 bases outside the gene matches. The V gene's germline CDR1 is LNHDA and CDR2 SQIVND (reference sequence). The CDR3 is 16 amino acids. The CDR3 sequence is CASSPRTGGASGELFF. Written as DNA, the CDR3 is TGTGCCAGTAGTCCCAGGACAGGGGGCGCGTCCGGGGAGCTGTTTTTT.

Many counts were recorded for this clonotype. V gene TRBV6-2 or TRBV6-3 combines with J gene TRBJ2-2; TRBD1 agrees at 9 bases. Trimming at V came to 6 bases and at J to 2 bases, leaving 7 bases not matched to a gene. This CDR3 is 16 amino acids long. CDR1 is MNHEY, CDR2 SVGEGT, per germline. The CDR3 nucleotides read TGTGCCAGCAGCCTTACAGGGGGCCTTAACACCGGGGAGCTGTTTTTT. Amino acid sequence: CASSLTGGLNTGELFF.

The chain is built from TRBV25-1 and TRBJ2-3; maybe TRBD1 (5 bases). The CDR3 consists of 12 residues. Germline CDR1 reads MGHDK; CDR2 reads SYGVNS. V dropped 3 bases and J dropped 8 bases, with 9 bases sitting between them. In DNA, the CDR3 is TGTGCCAGCAGTGATGACAGCCCTACGCAGTATTTT. This encodes CASSDDSPTQYF.

This clonotype was seen only a few times. This chain joins TRBV29-1 and TRBJ2-4; D tentatively reads TRBD1 or TRBD2 (5 bases each). The germline CDR1 and CDR2 sequences are SQVTM and ANQGSEA. The CDR3 has 17 residues. CDR3 loop: CRGRYRLGVEAKNIQYF. The CDR3 DNA sequence: TGCAGGGGACGCTACCGTCTAGGAGTGGAAGCCAAAAACATTCAGTACTTC.

The chain combines TRBV7-2 with TRBJ2-3, with D hard to call. Germline values: CDR1 SGHTA, CDR2 FQGNSA. Between the trimmed V and J ends, which lost 6 bases and 6 bases, there was a span of 10 bases. This CDR3 has 12 amino acids. As DNA, the CDR3 is TGTGCCAGCAGTCCTGGGTTTGATACGCAGTATTTT. Amino acid sequence: CASSPGFDTQYF. The variable domain in full, completed from reference TRBV7-2 and TRBJ2-3, reads GAGVSQSPSNKVTEKGKDVELRCDPISGHTALYWYRQSLGQGLEFLIYFQGNSAPDKSGLPSDRFSAERTGGSVSTLTIQRTQQEDSAVYLCASSPGFDTQYFGPGTRLTVL.

V and J are TRBV5-1 and TRBJ2-1; possibly TRBD2 for D (6 bases). The CDR3 spans 12 residues. Germline values: CDR1 SGHRS, CDR2 YFSETQ. V was shortened by 4 bases and J by 8 bases, with 10 bases between the two germline ends. The CDR3 reads CASSQTSDEQFF. DNA of the CDR3: TGCGCCAGCAGCCAGACTAGTGATGAGCAGTTCTTC.